One sample yielded the 13 T cell receptor beta chains listed below, sequenced in a study of T cell responses to AZD1222 COVID-19 vaccine. The table came from immunoSEQ multiplex PCR; TCRdb's copy has only in-frame clones and leaves some out. The sample has about 110,000 clones; roughly 87% are singletons. Sequenced here: peripheral blood, sampled on day 0 of AZD1222 vaccination. The source is an adult in good health.

V is TRBV4-2 and J is TRBJ1-5; the D gene is possibly TRBD1 (6 bases). This CDR3 has 16 residues. The V gene's germline CDR1 is LGHNA and CDR2 YNFKEQ. V lost 0 bases to trimming and J lost 0 bases, with 9 bases between them. In nucleotides, the CDR3 is TGTGCCAGCAGCCAAGAGGACAGATATAGCAATCAGCCCCAGCATTTT. Translated: CASSQEDRYSNQPQHF.

This clone has just one count. The chain uses TRBV30 and TRBJ1-3, with 7 bases that match TRBD1. Germline loops: CDR1 GTSNPN, CDR2 SVGIG (reference sequence). The CDR3 extends over 13 amino acids. V was clipped by 0 bases and J by 7 bases; unmatched bases: 3. In DNA, the CDR3 is TGTGCCTGGAGTGTACAAGGGGGCAACACCATATATTTT. Translation: CAWSVQGGNTIYF.

J is TRBJ2-7 and V is TRBV19, with D possibly matching TRBD1 (6 bases). This CDR3 has 14 amino acids. CDR1 and CDR2 from the germline V gene are LNHDA and SQIVND (reference sequence). V lost 3 bases and J 6 bases, leaving 15 bases between the germline ends. CDR3 sequence reads: CASSIPGVVGEQYF. In DNA form, the CDR3 reads TGTGCCAGTAGTATCCCAGGGGTGGTAGGCGAGCAGTACTTC.

CDR3 DNA sequence: TGTGCCAGCAGTTACGCGACGGAGAATCAGCCCCAGCATTTT. Its protein product is CASSYATENQPQHF. The chain carries TRBV6-2 or TRBV6-3 and TRBJ1-5; no reliable D call. Germline loops: CDR1 MNHEY, CDR2 SVGEGT. Trimming cost V 2 bases and J 4 bases, with 9 bases left between them. This CDR3 region has 14 residues.

V and J are TRBV18 and TRBJ2-7; D is unresolved. V was shortened by 5 bases and J by 0 bases, with 8 bases between the two germline ends. Germline values: CDR1 KGHSH, CDR2 LQKENI. This CDR3 has 13 amino acids. The CDR3 nucleotides read TGTGCCAGCTCATTACAGAGCTCCTACGAGCAGTACTTC. Translated, it gives CASSLQSSYEQYF.

This chain connects TRBV6-1 to TRBJ1-2, with a tentative D call TRBD1 (5 bases). Trimming stripped 2 bases from V and 2 bases from J, with 6 bases between. This CDR3 has 13 residues. CDR1 and CDR2 (germline): MNHNS, SASEGT. The CDR3 nucleotides read TGTGCCAGCAGTGAAAGGGACAACTATGGCTACACCTTC. It specifies CASSERDNYGYTF.

The chain uses TRBV7-2 and TRBJ2-7; unclear D gene. The CDR3 consists of 14 residues. With 0 bases removed from V and 2 bases from J, the gap between germline ends came to 8 bases. Germline values: CDR1 SGHTA, CDR2 FQGNSA. The CDR3, as DNA: TGTGCCAGCAGCTTAGCGGGATTACCCTACGAGCAGTACTTC. Encoded protein: CASSLAGLPYEQYF.

The chain is built from TRBV5-1 and TRBJ1-2, with 8 positions matching TRBD1. The CDR3 is 14 amino acids. Germline assignment: CDR1 SGHRS and CDR2 YFSETQ. Germline trimming cut 4 bases from V and 4 bases from J; bases unmatched to any gene: 6. Written as DNA, the CDR3 is TGCGCCAGCAGCCCCAGGGGGCCCTCCTATGGCTACACCTTC. It yields the protein CASSPRGPSYGYTF.

This clone was seen a single time. The chain joins TRBV4-3 to TRBJ1-4; D gene unclear. The CDR3 runs to 15 residues. Between the trimmed V and J ends, which lost 1 base and 8 bases, there was a span of 14 bases. The V gene's germline CDR1 is LGHNA and CDR2 YSLEER. The CDR3, as DNA: TGCGCCAGCAGCCAAGCGGAGGTTGGAGGGGAAAAACTGTTTTTT. This sequence encodes CASSQAEVGGEKLFF.

The chain combines TRBV9 with TRBJ2-5, with no clear D. CDR1 and CDR2 from the germline V gene are SGDLS and YYNGEE. V was pared by 0 bases and J by 5 bases, with 17 bases between. The CDR3 is made up of 16 amino acids. Here the CDR3 reads CASSVGLQTGRETQYF. CDR3 sequence (DNA): TGTGCCAGCAGCGTAGGTTTACAGACCGGACGGGAGACCCAGTACTTC.

The genes are TRBV24-1 and TRBJ1-2; 9 bases align to TRBD1. CDR1 KGHDR and CDR2 SFDVKD come from the germline V gene. This CDR3 region has 15 residues. Trimming at V came to 3 bases and at J to 4 bases, leaving 5 bases not matched to a gene. Here the CDR3 DNA reads TGTGCCACCAGTGATCGGGACAGGGATGGCTATGGCTACACCTTC. Protein product: CATSDRDRDGYGYTF.

The chain carries TRBV28 and TRBJ1-2; 11 bases are a match to TRBD1. Germline V gene sequence: CDR1 MDHEN, CDR2 SYDVKM. V shed 3 bases, J shed 4 bases, and the junction held 7 bases outside the gene matches. This CDR3 is 16 amino acids long. Here the CDR3 DNA reads TGTGCCAGCAGTTTTCCGGGACAGGGGGAAGGCTATGGCTACACCTTC. It is translated as CASSFPGQGEGYGYTF.

The V and J genes are TRBV6-2 or TRBV6-3 and TRBJ2-2; TRBD2 matches 9 bases. Germline V gene data show CDR1 as MNHEY and CDR2 as SVGEGT. The CDR3 length is 16 residues. Trimming cost V 2 bases and J 8 bases; bases outside gene matches: 9. The CDR3 reads CASSYNSPTSGGELFF. CDR3 bases: TGTGCCAGCAGTTACAATTCTCCGACTAGCGGTGGGGAGCTGTTTTTT.